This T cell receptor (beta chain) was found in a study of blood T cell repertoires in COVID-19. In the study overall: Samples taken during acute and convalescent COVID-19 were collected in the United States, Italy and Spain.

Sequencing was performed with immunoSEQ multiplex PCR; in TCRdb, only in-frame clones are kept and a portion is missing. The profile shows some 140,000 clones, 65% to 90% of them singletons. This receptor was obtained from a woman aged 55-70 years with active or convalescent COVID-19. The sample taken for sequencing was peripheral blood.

The CDR3 region is CASSRGGGANYGYTF. The CDR3 DNA sequence: TGTGCCAGCAGTAGAGGCGGGGGTGCTAACTATGGCTACACCTTC. The rearrangement links TRBV28 to TRBJ1-2; a possible D gene is TRBD1 (5 bases). Trimming shortened V by 5 bases and J by 0 bases, and 13 bases separated the two germline ends. Germline-derived CDR1 and CDR2 are MDHEN and SYDVKM. CDR3 length: 15 amino acids.